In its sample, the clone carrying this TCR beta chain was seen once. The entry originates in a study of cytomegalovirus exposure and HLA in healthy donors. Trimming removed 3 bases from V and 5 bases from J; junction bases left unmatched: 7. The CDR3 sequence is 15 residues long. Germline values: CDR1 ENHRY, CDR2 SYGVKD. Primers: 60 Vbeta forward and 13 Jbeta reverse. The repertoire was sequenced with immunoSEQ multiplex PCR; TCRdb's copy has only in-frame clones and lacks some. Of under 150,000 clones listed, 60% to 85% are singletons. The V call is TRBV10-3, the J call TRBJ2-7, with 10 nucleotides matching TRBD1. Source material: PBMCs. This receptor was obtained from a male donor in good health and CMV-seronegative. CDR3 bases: TGTGCCATCAGTGATGACAGGGGGCTTGGGGACGAGCAGTACTTC. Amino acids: CAISDDRGLGDEQYF.